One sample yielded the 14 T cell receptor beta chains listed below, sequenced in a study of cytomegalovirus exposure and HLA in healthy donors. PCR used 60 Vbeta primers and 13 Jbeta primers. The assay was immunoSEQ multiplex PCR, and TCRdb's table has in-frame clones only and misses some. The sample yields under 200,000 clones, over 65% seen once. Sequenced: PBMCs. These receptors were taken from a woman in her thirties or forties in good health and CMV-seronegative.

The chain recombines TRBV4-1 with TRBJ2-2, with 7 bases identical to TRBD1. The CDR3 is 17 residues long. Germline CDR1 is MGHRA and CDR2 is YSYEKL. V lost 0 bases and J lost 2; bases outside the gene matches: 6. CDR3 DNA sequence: TGCGCCAGCAGCCAAGATGGGGGACAGCGAAACACCGGGGAGCTGTTTTTT. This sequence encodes CASSQDGGQRNTGELFF.

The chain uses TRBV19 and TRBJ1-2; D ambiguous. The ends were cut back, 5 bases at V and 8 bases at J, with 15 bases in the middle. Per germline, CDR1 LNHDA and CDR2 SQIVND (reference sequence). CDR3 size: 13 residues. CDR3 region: CASSLTIRGGYTF. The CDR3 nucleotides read TGTGCCAGTAGTTTAACCATCAGAGGCGGCTACACCTTC.

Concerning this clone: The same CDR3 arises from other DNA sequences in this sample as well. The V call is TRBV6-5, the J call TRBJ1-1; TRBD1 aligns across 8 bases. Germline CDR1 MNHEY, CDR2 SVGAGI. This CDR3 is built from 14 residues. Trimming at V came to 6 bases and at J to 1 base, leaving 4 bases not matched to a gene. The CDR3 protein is CASSLGQGNTEAFF. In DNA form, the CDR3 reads TGTGCCAGCAGCCTAGGACAGGGGAACACTGAAGCTTTCTTT.

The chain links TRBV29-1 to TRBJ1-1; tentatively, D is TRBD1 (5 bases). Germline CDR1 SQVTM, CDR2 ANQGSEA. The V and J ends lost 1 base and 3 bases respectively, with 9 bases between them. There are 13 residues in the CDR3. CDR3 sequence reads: CSVEGLGHTEAFF. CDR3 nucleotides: TGCAGCGTTGAAGGTTTGGGGCACACTGAAGCTTTCTTT.

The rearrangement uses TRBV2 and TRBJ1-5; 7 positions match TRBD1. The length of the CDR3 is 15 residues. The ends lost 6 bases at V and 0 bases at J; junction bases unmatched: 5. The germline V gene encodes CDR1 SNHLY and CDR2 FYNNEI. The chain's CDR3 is CASRAGTASNQPQHF. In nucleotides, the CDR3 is TGTGCCAGCAGAGCCGGGACAGCTAGCAATCAGCCCCAGCATTTT.

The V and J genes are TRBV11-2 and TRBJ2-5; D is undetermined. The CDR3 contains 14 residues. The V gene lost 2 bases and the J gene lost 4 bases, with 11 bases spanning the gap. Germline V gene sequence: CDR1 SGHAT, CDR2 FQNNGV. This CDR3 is CASSLYPGAETQYF. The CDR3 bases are TGTGCCAGCAGCTTATATCCAGGCGCAGAGACCCAGTACTTC.

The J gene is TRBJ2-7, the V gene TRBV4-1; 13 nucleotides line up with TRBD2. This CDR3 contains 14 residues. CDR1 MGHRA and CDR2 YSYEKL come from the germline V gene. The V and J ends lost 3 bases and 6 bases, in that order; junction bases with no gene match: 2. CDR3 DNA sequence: TGCGCCAGCAGCCAGCGACTAGCGGGGGGCGAGCAGTACTTC. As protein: CASSQRLAGGEQYF.

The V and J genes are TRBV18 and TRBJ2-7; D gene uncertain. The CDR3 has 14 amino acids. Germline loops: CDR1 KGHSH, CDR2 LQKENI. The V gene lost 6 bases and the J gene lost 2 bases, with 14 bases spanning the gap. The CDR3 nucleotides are TGTGCCAGCTCGAATGCGGCGGAAGCCTACGAGCAGTACTTC. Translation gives CASSNAAEAYEQYF.

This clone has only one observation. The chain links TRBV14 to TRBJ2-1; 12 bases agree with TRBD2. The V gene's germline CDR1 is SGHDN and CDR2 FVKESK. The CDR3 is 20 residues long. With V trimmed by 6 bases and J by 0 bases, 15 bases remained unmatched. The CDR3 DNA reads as TGTGCCAGCAGGTCCAAACTAGCGGGGGGCACGAAGAGCTCCTACAATGAGCAGTTCTTC. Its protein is CASRSKLAGGTKSSYNEQFF.

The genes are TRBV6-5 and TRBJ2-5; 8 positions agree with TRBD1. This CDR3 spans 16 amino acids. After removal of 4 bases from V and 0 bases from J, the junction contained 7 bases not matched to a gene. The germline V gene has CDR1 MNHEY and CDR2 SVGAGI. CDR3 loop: CASSLGQGWYQETQYF. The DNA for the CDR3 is TGTGCCAGCAGTTTAGGACAGGGATGGTACCAAGAGACCCAGTACTTC.

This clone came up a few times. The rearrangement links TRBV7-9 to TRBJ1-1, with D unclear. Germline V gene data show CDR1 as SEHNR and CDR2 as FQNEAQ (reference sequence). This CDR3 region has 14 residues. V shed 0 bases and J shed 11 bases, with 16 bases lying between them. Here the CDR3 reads CASSLAYQAVPAFF. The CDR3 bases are TGTGCCAGCAGCTTAGCGTACCAGGCAGTCCCGGCTTTCTTT. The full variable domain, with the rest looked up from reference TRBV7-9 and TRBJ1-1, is DTGVSQNPRHKITKRGQNVTFRCDPISEHNRLYWYRQTLGQGPEFLTYFQNEAQLEKSRLLSDRFSAERPKGSFSTLEIQRTEQGDSAMYLCASSLAYQAVPAFFGQGTRLTVV.

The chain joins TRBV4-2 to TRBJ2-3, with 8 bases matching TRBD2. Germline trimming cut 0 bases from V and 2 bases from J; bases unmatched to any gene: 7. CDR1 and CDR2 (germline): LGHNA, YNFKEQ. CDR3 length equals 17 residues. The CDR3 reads CASSQESGGPPTDTQYF. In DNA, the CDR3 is TGTGCCAGCAGCCAAGAATCGGGGGGGCCACCCACAGATACGCAGTATTTT.

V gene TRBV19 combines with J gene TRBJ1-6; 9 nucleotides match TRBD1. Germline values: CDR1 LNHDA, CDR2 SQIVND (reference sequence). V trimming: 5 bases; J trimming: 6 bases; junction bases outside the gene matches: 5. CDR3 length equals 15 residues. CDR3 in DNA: TGTGCCAGTAGTGCCCGGACAGGGGCTAATTCACCCCTCCACTTT. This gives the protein CASSARTGANSPLHF.

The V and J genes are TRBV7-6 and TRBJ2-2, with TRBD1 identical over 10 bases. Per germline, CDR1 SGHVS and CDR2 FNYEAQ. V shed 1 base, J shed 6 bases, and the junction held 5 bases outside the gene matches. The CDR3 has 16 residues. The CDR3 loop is CASSLDGTGVSGELFF. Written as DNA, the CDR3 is TGTGCCAGCAGCTTAGATGGGACAGGGGTTTCCGGGGAGCTGTTTTTT.